By its share, the clone carrying this TCR beta chain is medium-sized. Its specificity is not known. This beta chain turned up in a library designed for alpha chains; as an off-target read, its abundance says little. The germline gives CDR1 SGHAT, CDR2 FQNNGV. This CDR3 contains 14 residues. V dropped 4 bases and J dropped 5 bases, with 14 bases sitting between them. The time point is: sample taken at primary tumor resection. Samples were donated by 72 untreated early-stage non-small cell lung cancer patients. Material for sequencing was whole RNA from tumor, nontumor lung or frozen PBMC, left unsorted. This specimen belongs to a study of spatial heterogeneity in lung cancer. About the study: The study found that TCR transcript counts in tumor regions correlated strongly with a matched bulk RNA-seq T cell module score.

TCRdb reanalysed the 5' RACE reads using MiXCR and keeps one entry per CDR3 protein. Found here are roughly 3,300 distinct CDR3 sequences, just over 5% of them singletons; the top ten hold about 30%. Study-wide points: The study found that expanded intratumoral alpha and beta TCR counts tracked tumor mutation counts.

The chain uses TRBV11-2 and TRBJ2-5, with TRBD1 as a possible D gene (6 bases). Sequenced here: lung tumor tissue, sampled at surgery. The receptor was isolated from a female donor with early-stage non-small cell lung cancer. The CDR3 reads CASSYYQGSETQYF. The CDR3 DNA reads TGTGCCAGCAGCTATTACCAGGGGTCGGAGACCCAGTACTTC.